This T cell receptor beta chain was observed in a study of brain metastases from non-small cell lung cancer. General study results and limits: T-cell infiltration was lower in brain metastases than primaries (P < 0.001). Paired brain metastases and primary tumors largely shared TCR repertoires.

This clone was recorded only once. As yet, its antigen is unknown. Germline is not matched at one junction end, which may reflect a read error. Using immunoSEQ multiplex PCR, the repertoire was profiled, and TCRdb retains in-frame clones only, with some absent. The repertoire holds 13,000 to 15,000 clones, with about four fifths as singletons. This TCR was recovered from a donor at least 40 years old with non-small cell lung cancer. Sequenced material: primary lung tumor tissue.

The CDR3 DNA reads TGTGCCAGCAGTCAAGAGAGACGAAACTATGGCTACACCTTC. As protein: CASSQERRNYGYTF. The genes are TRBV14 and TRBJ1-2; D is ambiguous. The CDR3 is 14 residues long. CDR1 SGHDN and CDR2 FVKESK come from the germline V gene.